This T cell receptor beta chain was recovered during a study of blood T cell repertoires in COVID-19 (TCRdb year 2020). Background on the whole study: The collaborator samples originated in the United States, Italy and Spain and spanned the acute and convalescent phases of COVID-19. Deeply sampled blood TCRbeta repertoires from subjects exposed to, actively infected with, or recovered from COVID-19 were included in the dataset. Samples came from the ongoing ImmuneRACE study (first 160 participants) plus 1,254 subjects from 6 global collaborators. Where HLA class I and class II types were available, the types were taken from metadata supplied by the sample provider, not from assay-based typing. The material from the prospective study consisted of cDNA or gDNA derived from T cells, B-cell-depleted T cells, or PBMCs. A freely available public database, intended as a resource for researchers studying the immune response to SARS-CoV-2, is where the repertoires were released. Sample metadata almost always included a de-identified subject ID, COVID-19 status, age in years and sex. Study-level results and caveats: The quantity of clinical and demographic metadata differed by source and by participant and was supplied without curation.

TCRbeta CDR3 regions were amplified from genomic DNA using the immunoSEQ Assay, a bias-controlled multiplex PCR. Under the source paper's analysis protocol: Nucleated cell counts per sample were estimated from amplification of reference gene primers within the assay. To quantify the absolute abundance of each unique TCRbeta CDR3 rearrangement, sequence reads were collapsed and filtered. For each sample, productive Simpson clonality was calculated as the square root of Simpson's diversity index across productive rearrangements. Entries here come from immuneACCESS through TCRdb and include only in-frame sequences with V and J called. Some clones fail to appear in such tables; in the studies checked, an unresolved V gene covers under half of the shortfall, and the cause of the remainder is unknown. For V, J and clone size, that table is used; D and trimming come from the DNA. The sample table contains fewer than 350,000 clones; only one count was recorded for 80% to 95% of them. The ten largest clonotypes hold around 2.8% of the sample.

In the prospective study, participants were roughly 18 to 90 years old, resided in under 30 geographic areas of the United States, and were enrolled through a virtual design. Cohort assignment in the prospective study relied on participant-reported clinical history from a screening survey and a study questionnaire. Exposed participants had been in contact, within 2 weeks of entering the study, with a person who had a PCR-confirmed or clinician-diagnosed case of COVID-19. In the prospective study, whole blood, serum and a nasopharyngeal or oropharyngeal swab were collected from each participant by mobile phlebotomists. Prospective study participants could optionally give additional blood draws and questionnaires over an approximately 2-month period. Prospective study blood samples were shipped either frozen or at room temperature before DNA extraction. With respect to this clone: Its antigen is still unknown. No much larger clone is present one base from it, and per-base qualities are unavailable.

This receptor was taken from a man aged 35-49 years who had been exposed to COVID-19. Input material: PBMCs or T cells enriched from blood (not recorded which).

The DNA reads TGTGCCAGCAGCGTGGACCCACGGACAGGCATGAACACTGAAGCTTTCTTT. This translates into CASSVDPRTGMNTEAFF. The sequence links TRBV9 to TRBJ1-1; 7 central nucleotides agree with TRBD1. Reading the germline V gene gives CDR1 SGDLS and CDR2 YYNGEE. Clipping removes 2 bases from V and 0 bases from J, with 10 as the unmatched junction base count. Taken from cysteine to phenylalanine, the CDR3 has 17 residues. The only DNA kept is the CDR3, 51 bases in frame from the first base.